The T cell receptor (beta chain) described here comes from a study of shared clonotypes between healthy human individuals. Findings of the study overall: Generation probabilities of non-shared clonotypes were lower (relative to those shared by all four donors).

TCRdb's table, derived via immunoSEQ multiplex PCR, lists solely in-frame clones and lacks some. Of millions of clones in the sample, about 95% are singletons; the top ten hold 0.13%. Subsets obtained from CD4+ cells comprised CD45RA+ naive and CD45RA-negative memory cells. As to this clone: The antigen is undetermined.

This receptor was identified in a man younger than 35 in good health. The sample consisted of naive CD4+ T cells sorted from blood. Stated subset: CD45RA+ positively selected.

The DNA of the CDR3 is TGTGCCACCAGGGATGGGGGCACAGATACGCAGTATTTT. This translates into CATRDGGTDTQYF. The genes are TRBV10-3 and TRBJ2-3, with D possibly being TRBD1 (5 bases). This CDR3 region has 13 residues. The V end lost 10 bases, the J end lost 1 base, and 12 bases lay between the germline ends. Germline loops: CDR1 ENHRY, CDR2 SYGVKD.